The rows below give T cell receptor beta chains drawn from one sample of a study of blood T cell repertoires in COVID-19. Sequenced by immunoSEQ multiplex PCR; TCRdb stores in-frame clones only, minus some. This table holds 450,000 to 500,000 clones, 80% to 90% found once. Specimen: peripheral blood. Receptors were obtained from a human donor in a cohort sampled during active COVID-19. CDR3s include the opening cysteine and the closing phenylalanine or tryptophan. D genes are given only for firm matches. Clone size is stated in some rows and not others, as once, few, many or a class when expanded.

V gene: TRBV24-1; D gene: TRBD1; clone size: -; J gene: TRBJ2-1; CDR3 DNA: TGTGCCACCAGTGATTTGCGGGCCGGGACAGGCTCCTACAATGAGCAGTTCTTC; CDR3 protein: CATSDLRAGTGSYNEQFF
V gene: TRBV18; D gene: -; clone size: -; J gene: TRBJ2-3; CDR3 DNA: TGTGCCAGCTCACCAACCCTAACTAGCACAGATACGCAGTATTTT; CDR3 protein: CASSPTLTSTDTQYF
V gene: TRBV19; D gene: TRBD2; clone size: -; J gene: TRBJ2-2; CDR3 DNA: TGTGCCAGTAGTAAAGCGGGGGAGCTGATTGCCGGGGAGCTGTTTTTT; CDR3 protein: CASSKAGELIAGELFF
V gene: TRBV19; D gene: TRBD2; clone size: -; J gene: TRBJ2-1; CDR3 DNA: TGTGCCAGTAGTATCGCTAGCGGGAGACGGAATGAGCAGTTCTTC; CDR3 protein: CASSIASGRRNEQFF
V gene: TRBV19; D gene: -; clone size: -; J gene: TRBJ2-2; CDR3 DNA: TGTGCCAGTAGTACCTCAGGCTCCACCGGGGAGCTGTTTTTT; CDR3 protein: CASSTSGSTGELFF
V gene: TRBV7-2; D gene: -; clone size: few; J gene: TRBJ2-1; CDR3 DNA: TGTGCCAGCAGCCTCATTCCTGAGAATGAGCAGTTCTTC; CDR3 protein: CASSLIPENEQFF
V gene: TRBV15; D gene: TRBD1; clone size: -; J gene: TRBJ1-2; CDR3 DNA: TGTGCCACCAGCAGAGGAAGGACAGGGATAAGTAATGGCTACACCTTC; CDR3 protein: CATSRGRTGISNGYTF
V gene: TRBV5-1; D gene: -; clone size: -; J gene: TRBJ2-1; CDR3 DNA: TGCGCCAGCAGCGCGAAGAGGGAGGCCCTCTCCTACAATGAGCAGTTCTTC; CDR3 protein: CASSAKREALSYNEQFF
V gene: TRBV10-1; D gene: -; clone size: -; J gene: TRBJ1-4; CDR3 DNA: TGCGCCAGCAGCCCCGTGGAGGGGGAAAAACTGTTTTTT; CDR3 protein: CASSPVEGEKLFF
V gene: TRBV6-4; D gene: TRBD1; clone size: -; J gene: TRBJ1-2; CDR3 DNA: TGTGCCAGTCGACCGGGACAGGGGGACTATGGCTACACCTTC; CDR3 protein: CASRPGQGDYGYTF
V gene: TRBV11-2; D gene: -; clone size: -; J gene: TRBJ2-6; CDR3 DNA: TGTGCCAGCAGCTCTACGGGAGAAAGGTCGGGGGCCAACGTCCTGACTTTC; CDR3 protein: CASSSTGERSGANVLTF
V gene: TRBV9; D gene: -; clone size: few; J gene: TRBJ2-1; CDR3 DNA: TGTGCCAGCAGCATTGGACTGAACAATGAGCAGTTCTTC; CDR3 protein: CASSIGLNNEQFF
V gene: TRBV5-1; D gene: -; clone size: -; J gene: TRBJ1-1; CDR3 DNA: TGCGCCAGCAGCTTGACCCAGGGCAACACTGAAGCTTTCTTT; CDR3 protein: CASSLTQGNTEAFF
V gene: TRBV29-1; D gene: TRBD1; clone size: -; J gene: TRBJ1-1; CDR3 DNA: TGCAGCGTATGGGACAGCAAGAACACTGAAGCTTTCTTT; CDR3 protein: CSVWDSKNTEAFF
V gene: TRBV27; D gene: -; clone size: -; J gene: TRBJ1-2; CDR3 DNA: TGTGCCAGCATGGGACTCCCTAGCTATGGCTACACCTTC; CDR3 protein: CASMGLPSYGYTF
V gene: TRBV11-2; D gene: TRBD1; clone size: -; J gene: TRBJ1-2; CDR3 DNA: TGTGCCAGCAGCCGGAGACGGGGCAGGGGGGATCTGGGCTACACCTTC; CDR3 protein: CASSRRRGRGDLGYTF
V gene: TRBV7-2; D gene: -; clone size: once; J gene: TRBJ2-2; CDR3 DNA: TGTGCCAGCAGCTTAGTTCTAACCGGGGAGCTGTTTTTT; CDR3 protein: CASSLVLTGELFF
V gene: TRBV7-3; D gene: TRBD2; clone size: -; J gene: TRBJ2-1; CDR3 DNA: TGTGCCAGCAGCCAGACTAGCGGGGCCCTCTACAATGAGCAGTTCTTC; CDR3 protein: CASSQTSGALYNEQFF
V gene: TRBV6-5; D gene: -; clone size: -; J gene: TRBJ1-2; CDR3 DNA: TGTGCCAGCAGTTACTCTTCCCAGAGTCAGGGCGGCTACACCTTC; CDR3 protein: CASSYSSQSQGGYTF
V gene: TRBV4-1; D gene: TRBD2; clone size: -; J gene: TRBJ2-7; CDR3 DNA: TGCGCCAGCAGCCCCGGAACCCGGGGGGTCCCCTCCTACGAGCAGTACTTC; CDR3 protein: CASSPGTRGVPSYEQYF